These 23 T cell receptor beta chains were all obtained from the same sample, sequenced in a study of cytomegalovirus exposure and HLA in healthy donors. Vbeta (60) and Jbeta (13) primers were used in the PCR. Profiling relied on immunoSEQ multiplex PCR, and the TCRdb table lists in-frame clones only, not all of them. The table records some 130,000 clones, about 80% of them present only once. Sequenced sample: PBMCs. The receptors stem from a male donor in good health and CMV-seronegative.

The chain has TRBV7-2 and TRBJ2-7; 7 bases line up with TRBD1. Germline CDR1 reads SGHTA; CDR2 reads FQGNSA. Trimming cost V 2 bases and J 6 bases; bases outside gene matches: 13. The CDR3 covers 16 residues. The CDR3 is CASSLSAGGMMGEQYF. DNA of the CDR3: TGTGCCAGCAGCTTATCAGCAGGGGGAATGATGGGCGAGCAGTACTTC. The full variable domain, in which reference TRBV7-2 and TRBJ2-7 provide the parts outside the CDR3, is GAGVSQSPSNKVTEKGKDVELRCDPISGHTALYWYRQSLGQGLEFLIYFQGNSAPDKSGLPSDRFSAERTGGSVSTLTIQRTQQEDSAVYLCASSLSAGGMMGEQYFGPGTRLTVT.

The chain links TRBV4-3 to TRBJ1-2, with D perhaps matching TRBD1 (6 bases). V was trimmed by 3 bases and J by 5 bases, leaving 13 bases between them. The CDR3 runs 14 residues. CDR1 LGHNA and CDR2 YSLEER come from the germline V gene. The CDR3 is CASSQGTQGYGYTF. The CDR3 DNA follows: TGCGCCAGCAGCCAGGGTACCCAGGGGTATGGCTACACCTTC.

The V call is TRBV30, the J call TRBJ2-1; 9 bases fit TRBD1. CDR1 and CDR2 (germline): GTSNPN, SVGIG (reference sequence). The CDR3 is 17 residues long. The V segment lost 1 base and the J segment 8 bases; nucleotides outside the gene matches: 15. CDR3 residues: CAWSAARQGVRQYEQFF. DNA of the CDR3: TGTGCCTGGAGTGCCGCTAGACAGGGGGTCCGGCAATATGAGCAGTTCTTC. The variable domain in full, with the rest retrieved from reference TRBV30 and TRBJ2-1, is SQTIHQWPATLVQPVGSPLSLECTVEGTSNPNLYWYRQAAGRGLQLLFYSVGIGQISSEVPQNLSASRPQDRQFILSSKKLLLSDSGFYLCAWSAARQGVRQYEQFFGPGTRLTVL.

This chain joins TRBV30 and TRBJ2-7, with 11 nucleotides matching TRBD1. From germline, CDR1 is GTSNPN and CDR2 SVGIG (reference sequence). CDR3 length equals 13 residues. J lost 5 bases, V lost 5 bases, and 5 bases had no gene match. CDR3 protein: CAWAGTGGHEQYF. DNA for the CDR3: TGTGCCTGGGCCGGGACAGGGGGACACGAGCAGTACTTC.

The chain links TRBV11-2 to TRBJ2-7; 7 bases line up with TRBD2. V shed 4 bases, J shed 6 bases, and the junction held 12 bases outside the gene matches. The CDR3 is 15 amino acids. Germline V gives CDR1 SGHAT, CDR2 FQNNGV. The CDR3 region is CASSSLGLVRGEQYF. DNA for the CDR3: TGTGCCAGCAGCTCTCTAGGACTAGTAAGAGGCGAGCAGTACTTC.

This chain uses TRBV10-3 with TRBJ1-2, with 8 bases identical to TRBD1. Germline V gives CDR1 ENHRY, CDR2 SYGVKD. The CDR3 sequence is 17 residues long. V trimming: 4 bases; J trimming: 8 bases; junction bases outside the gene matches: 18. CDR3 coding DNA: TGTGCCATCAGTGGGCCCCGCGGGACAGGACCAATGGGGGGCTACACCTTC. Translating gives CAISGPRGTGPMGGYTF.

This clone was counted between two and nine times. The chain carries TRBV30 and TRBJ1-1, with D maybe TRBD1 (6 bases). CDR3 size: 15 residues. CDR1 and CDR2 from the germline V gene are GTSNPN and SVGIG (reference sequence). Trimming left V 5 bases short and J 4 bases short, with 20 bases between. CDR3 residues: CAWVYPDSRATEAFF. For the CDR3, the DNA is TGTGCCTGGGTCTACCCGGACAGTCGAGCCACTGAAGCTTTCTTT.

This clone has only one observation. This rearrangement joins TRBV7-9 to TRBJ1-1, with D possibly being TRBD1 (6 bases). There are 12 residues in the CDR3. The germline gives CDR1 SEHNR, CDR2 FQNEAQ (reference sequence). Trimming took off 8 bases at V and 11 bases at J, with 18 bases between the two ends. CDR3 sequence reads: CASVAQTGSAFF. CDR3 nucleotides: TGTGCCAGCGTTGCTCAAACAGGGAGTGCTTTCTTT. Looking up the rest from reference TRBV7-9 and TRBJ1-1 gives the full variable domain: DTGVSQNPRHKITKRGQNVTFRCDPISEHNRLYWYRQTLGQGPEFLTYFQNEAQLEKSRLLSDRFSAERPKGSFSTLEIQRTEQGDSAMYLCASVAQTGSAFFGQGTRLTVV.

CDR3 nucleotides: TGTGCCAGCAGTTTACCACCCGGGGAGCAGTTCTTC. Protein product: CASSLPPGEQFF. The chain is built from TRBV28 and TRBJ2-1; D not certain. The CDR3 runs to 12 residues. Trimming left V 2 bases short and J 10 bases short, with 9 bases between. Germline V CDR1 and CDR2: MDHEN, SYDVKM.

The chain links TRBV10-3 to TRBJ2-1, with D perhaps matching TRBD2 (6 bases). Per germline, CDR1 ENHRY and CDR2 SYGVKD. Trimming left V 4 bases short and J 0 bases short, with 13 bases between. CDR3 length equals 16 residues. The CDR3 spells CAISGRERVSYNEQFF. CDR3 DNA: TGTGCCATCAGTGGACGGGAGCGGGTCTCCTACAATGAGCAGTTCTTC.

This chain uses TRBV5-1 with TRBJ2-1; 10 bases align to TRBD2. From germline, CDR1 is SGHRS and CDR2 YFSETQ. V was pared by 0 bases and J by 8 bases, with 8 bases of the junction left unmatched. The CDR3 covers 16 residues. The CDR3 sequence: CASSLGSSGRQDEQFF. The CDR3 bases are TGCGCCAGCAGCTTGGGATCTAGCGGGAGACAGGATGAGCAGTTCTTC.

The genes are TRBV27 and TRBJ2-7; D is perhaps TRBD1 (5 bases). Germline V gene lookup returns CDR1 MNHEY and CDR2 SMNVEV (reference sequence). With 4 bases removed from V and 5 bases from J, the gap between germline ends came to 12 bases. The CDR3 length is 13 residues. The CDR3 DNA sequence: TGTGCCAGCAGTTCCAACCCACAGGACGAGCAGTACTTC. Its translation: CASSSNPQDEQYF.

The CDR3 loop is CATSSRGGEQYF. For the CDR3, the DNA is TGTGCCACCAGCAGTCGGGGAGGCGAGCAGTACTTC. The J gene is TRBJ2-7, the V gene TRBV15, with a weak D call TRBD2 (6 bases). The CDR3 contains 12 residues. The germline V and J ends were trimmed by 3 bases and 6 bases, with 9 bases remaining between them. In germline, CDR1 is LNHNV, CDR2 YYDKDF (reference sequence).

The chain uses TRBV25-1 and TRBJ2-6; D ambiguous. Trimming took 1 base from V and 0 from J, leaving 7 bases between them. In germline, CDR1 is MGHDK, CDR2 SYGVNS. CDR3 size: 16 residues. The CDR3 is CASSESRGSGANVLTF. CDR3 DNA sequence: TGTGCCAGCAGTGAATCGCGAGGCTCTGGGGCCAACGTCCTGACTTTC.

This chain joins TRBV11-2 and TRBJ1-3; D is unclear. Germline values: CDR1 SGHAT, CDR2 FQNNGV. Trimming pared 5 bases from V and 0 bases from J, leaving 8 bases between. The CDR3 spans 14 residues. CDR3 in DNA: TGTGCCAGCAGCCCACAAAACTCTGGAAACACCATATATTTT. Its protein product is CASSPQNSGNTIYF.

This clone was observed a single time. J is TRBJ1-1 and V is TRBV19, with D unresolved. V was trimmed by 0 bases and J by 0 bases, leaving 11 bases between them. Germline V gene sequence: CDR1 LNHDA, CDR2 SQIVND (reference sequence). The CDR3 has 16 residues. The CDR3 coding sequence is TGTGCCAGTAGTATAGAGAGCGTCTCTTTGAACACTGAAGCTTTCTTT. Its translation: CASSIESVSLNTEAFF.

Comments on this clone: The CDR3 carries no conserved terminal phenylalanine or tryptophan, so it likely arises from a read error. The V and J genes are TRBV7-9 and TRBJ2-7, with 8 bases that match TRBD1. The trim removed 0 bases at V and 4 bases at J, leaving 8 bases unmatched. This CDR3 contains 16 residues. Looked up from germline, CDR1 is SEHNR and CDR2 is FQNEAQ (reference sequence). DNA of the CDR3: TGTGCCAGCAGCTTAGCTCCGGGACAGGACCAATACGAGCAGTACCTC. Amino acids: CASSLAPGQDQYEQYL.

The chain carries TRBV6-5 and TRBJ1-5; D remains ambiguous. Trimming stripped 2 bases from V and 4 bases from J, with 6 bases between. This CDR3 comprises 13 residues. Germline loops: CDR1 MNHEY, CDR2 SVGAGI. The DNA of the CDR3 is TGTGCCAGCAGTTACCGTCAGAATCAGCCCCAGCATTTT. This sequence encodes CASSYRQNQPQHF.

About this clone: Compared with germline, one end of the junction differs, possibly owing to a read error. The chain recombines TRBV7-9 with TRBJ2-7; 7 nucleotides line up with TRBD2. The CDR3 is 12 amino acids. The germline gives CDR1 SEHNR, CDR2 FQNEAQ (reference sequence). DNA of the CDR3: TGTTCCAGCAGCACCGGGGGGTACGAGCAGTACTTC. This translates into CSSSTGGYEQYF.

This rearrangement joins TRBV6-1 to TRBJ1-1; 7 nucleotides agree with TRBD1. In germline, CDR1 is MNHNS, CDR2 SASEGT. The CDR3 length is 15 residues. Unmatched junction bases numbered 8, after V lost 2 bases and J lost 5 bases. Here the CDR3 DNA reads TGTGCCAGCAGTGAATATTCGGGGACAGCTACTGAAGCTTTCTTT. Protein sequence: CASSEYSGTATEAFF.

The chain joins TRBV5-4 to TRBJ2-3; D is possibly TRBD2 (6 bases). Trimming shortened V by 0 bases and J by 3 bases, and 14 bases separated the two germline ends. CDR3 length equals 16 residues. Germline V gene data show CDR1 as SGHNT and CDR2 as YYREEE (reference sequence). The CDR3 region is CASSLARGLGTDTQYF. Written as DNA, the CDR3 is TGTGCCAGCAGCTTGGCGAGGGGACTGGGAACAGATACGCAGTATTTT.

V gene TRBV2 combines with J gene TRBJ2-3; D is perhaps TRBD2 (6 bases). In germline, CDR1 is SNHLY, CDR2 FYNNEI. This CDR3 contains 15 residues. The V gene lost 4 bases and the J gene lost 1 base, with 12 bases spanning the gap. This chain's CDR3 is CASSGLGGGTDTQYF. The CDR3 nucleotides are TGTGCCAGCAGTGGTCTTGGCGGGGGCACAGATACGCAGTATTTT. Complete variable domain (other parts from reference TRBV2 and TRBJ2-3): EPEVTQTPSHQVTQMGQEVILRCVPISNHLYFYWYRQILGQKVEFLVSFYNNEISEKSEIFDDQFSVERPDGSNFTLKIRSTKLEDSAMYFCASSGLGGGTDTQYFGPGTRLTVL.

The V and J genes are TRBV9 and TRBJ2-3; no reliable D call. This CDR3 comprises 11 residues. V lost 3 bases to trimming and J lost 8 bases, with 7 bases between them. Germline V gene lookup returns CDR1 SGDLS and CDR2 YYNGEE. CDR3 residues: CASSAPSTQYF. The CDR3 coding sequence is TGTGCCAGCAGCGCCCCCAGTACGCAGTATTTT. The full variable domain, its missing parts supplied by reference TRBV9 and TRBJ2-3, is DSGVTQTPKHLITATGQRVTLRCSPRSGDLSVYWYQQSLDQGLQFLIQYYNGEERAKGNILERFSAQQFPDLHSELNLSSLELGDSALYFCASSAPSTQYFGPGTRLTVL.